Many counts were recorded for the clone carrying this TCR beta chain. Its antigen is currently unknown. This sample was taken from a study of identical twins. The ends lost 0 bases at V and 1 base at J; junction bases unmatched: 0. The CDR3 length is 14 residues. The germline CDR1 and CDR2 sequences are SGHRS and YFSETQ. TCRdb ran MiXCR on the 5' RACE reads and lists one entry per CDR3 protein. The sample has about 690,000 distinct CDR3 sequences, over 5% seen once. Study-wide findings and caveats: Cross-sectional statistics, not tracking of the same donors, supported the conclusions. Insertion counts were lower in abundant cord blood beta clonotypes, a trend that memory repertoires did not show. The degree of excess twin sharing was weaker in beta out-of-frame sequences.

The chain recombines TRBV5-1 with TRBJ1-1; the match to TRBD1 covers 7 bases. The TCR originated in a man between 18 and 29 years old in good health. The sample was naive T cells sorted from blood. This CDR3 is CASSLGDRNTEAFF. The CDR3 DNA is TGCGCCAGCAGCTTGGGGGACAGGAACACTGAAGCTTTCTTT.